The entry that follows covers one TCR beta chain sequence. Its antigen remains unknown. The record originates from a study of identical twins. Unique molecular identifiers were present on the cDNA, which also gained a universal primer site by template switching. Via MiXCR, TCRdb re-called the 5' RACE reads, giving one row per CDR3 protein. The data show approximately 590,000 distinct CDR3 sequences, 9.6% seen once. Study outcomes and limitations: Because invariant MAIT and iNKT cells could be present, zero-insertion analyses could be partly confounded. In cord blood, abundant beta clonotypes had fewer insertions; memory showed no trend. Twins showed weaker excess sharing in their beta out-of-frame sequences.

The V and J ends lost 6 bases and 3 bases respectively, with 20 bases between them. The CDR3 spans 16 residues. Germline assignment: CDR1 SGHRS and CDR2 YFSETQ. These data were also reused for a study on yellow fever vaccine responses in identical twins.

The origin of this receptor is a woman younger than 35 in good health. This rearrangement joins TRBV5-1 to TRBJ2-3; tentative D call: TRBD2 (5 bases). Sequences were obtained from PBMCs. This chain's CDR3 is CASTPPGSRYTDTQYF. DNA for the CDR3: TGCGCCAGCACCCCCCCGGGGAGTCGGTATACAGATACGCAGTATTTT.